The present T cell receptor (beta chain) was sequenced within a study of T cells in Graves' hyperthyroidism and ophthalmopathy. Looking at the study overall: Upon initial diagnosis and before any treatment, peripheral blood was collected.

Study-wide points: Progression to ophthalmopathy was predicted a median of roughly 6.8 months early. Most clonotypes expanded in thyroid above 0.001 were likewise present in blood.

V lost 2 bases, J lost 4 bases, and 8 bases lay in between. This CDR3 has 12 residues. Germline V lookup: CDR1 DFQATT, CDR2 SNEGSKA (reference sequence). The source material, RNA transcripts, was used to amplify TCR beta CDR3 regions. The TCR CDR3 was amplified in a first-round RT-PCR using the HTBI primer set. TCRdb itself ran the multiplex PCR reads through MiXCR, one entry per CDR3 protein. The table shows roughly 400,000 distinct CDR3 sequences, with more than 12% occurring only once. Subjects with ophthalmopathy showed a Clinical Activity Score no lower than 3, a NOSPECS grade no lower than 4, and a duration shorter than 3 months. Many counts were recorded for this clonotype. The antigen is not known.

This chain uses TRBV20-1 with TRBJ1-1, with D perhaps TRBD1 (5 bases). This sequence was found in a man aged 50 to 60 with Graves' ophthalmopathy. Sequences were obtained from blood. The CDR3 nucleotides are TGCAGTGCTAGATCAGGGTCCACTGAAGCTTTCTTT. Translation: CSARSGSTEAFF.